The next 13 T cell receptor beta chains were all read from a single sample in a study of blood T cell repertoires in COVID-19. Only in-frame clones appear in the TCRdb table, and some are missing; sequencing was by immunoSEQ multiplex PCR. The sample has under 95,000 clones; over 75% are singletons. Sequencing input: peripheral blood. These receptors all come from a man aged 45-65 years with acute or convalescent COVID-19.

V and J are TRBV6-5 and TRBJ1-3, with a weak D call TRBD1 (6 bases). Trimming pared 2 bases from V and 0 bases from J, leaving 8 bases between. The CDR3 runs to 15 residues. Germline V gene lookup returns CDR1 MNHEY and CDR2 SVGAGI. CDR3 loop: CASSYQGTSGNTIYF. Written as DNA, the CDR3 is TGTGCCAGCAGTTACCAGGGGACCTCTGGAAACACCATATATTTT.

The V gene is TRBV9, the J gene TRBJ2-2; 14 nucleotides line up with TRBD2. This CDR3 is built from 17 residues. V gave up 4 bases and J gave up 5 bases; unmatched junction bases: 7. CDR1 and CDR2 from the germline V gene are SGDLS and YYNGEE. The DNA of the CDR3 is TGTGCCAGCAGCTTCGGGACTAGCGGGGGAAGAACCGGGGAGCTGTTTTTT. It specifies CASSFGTSGGRTGELFF.

This clone was counted a few times. The chain uses TRBV28 and TRBJ1-5, with D perhaps TRBD1 (5 bases). Germline-derived CDR1 and CDR2 are MDHEN and SYDVKM. The V end was cut by 8 bases, the J end by 3 bases, with 8 bases between. The CDR3 consists of 12 residues. This CDR3 is CASYRNNQPQHF. CDR3 DNA: TGTGCCAGCTACAGGAACAATCAGCCCCAGCATTTT.

The rearrangement joins TRBV14 to TRBJ2-2, with D unresolved. With 4 bases removed from V and 2 bases from J, the gap between germline ends came to 11 bases. The CDR3 contains 15 residues. CDR1 is SGHDN, CDR2 FVKESK, per germline. The CDR3 DNA sequence: TGTGCCAGCAGCCTCCAAACAATTAACACCGGGGAGCTGTTTTTT. Its translation: CASSLQTINTGELFF.

The rearrangement uses TRBV19 and TRBJ1-1; 10 nucleotides line up with TRBD1. V lost 5 bases and J lost 13; bases outside the gene matches: 10. The germline V gene has CDR1 LNHDA and CDR2 SQIVND (reference sequence). This CDR3 is 13 amino acids long. The CDR3 nucleotides are TGTGCCAGTAGTCCACTGGGGGACAGGGGCCTTTTCTTT. Translation gives CASSPLGDRGLFF.

The gene calls are TRBV4-3 and TRBJ2-7, with 14 bases that match TRBD2. The CDR3 spans 18 residues. Germline V lookup: CDR1 LGHNA, CDR2 YSLEER. V was clipped by 2 bases and J by 3 bases; unmatched bases: 9. The CDR3 reads CASSQKTGGLAGGYEQYF. The CDR3 nucleotides are TGCGCCAGCAGCCAAAAAACAGGCGGACTAGCGGGGGGCTACGAGCAGTACTTC.

The rearrangement uses TRBV11-2 and TRBJ1-5; 11 positions match TRBD1. The junction had 6 bases not matched to a gene; V was cut back by 5 bases and J by 3 bases. Germline CDR1 SGHAT, CDR2 FQNNGV. The CDR3 runs to 16 residues. In nucleotides, the CDR3 is TGTGCCAGCAGCCCCGGGACAGGGGGGTACAATCAGCCCCAGCATTTT. This sequence encodes CASSPGTGGYNQPQHF.

The gene calls are TRBV6-5 and TRBJ1-2; a weak D match, TRBD1 (5 bases). Looked up from germline, CDR1 is MNHEY and CDR2 is SVGAGI. The CDR3 totals 11 residues. V was clipped by 10 bases and J by 3 bases, with 9 bases between them. In nucleotides, the CDR3 is TGTGCCACCGGGGGAGACTATGGCTACACCTTC. Translation gives CATGGDYGYTF.

V is TRBV11-2 and J is TRBJ2-7; TRBD1 aligns across 8 bases. CDR3 size: 13 residues. CDR1 is SGHAT, CDR2 FQNNGV, per germline. The V and J ends lost 5 bases and 3 bases, in that order; junction bases with no gene match: 3. This CDR3 reads CASSLTGGYEQYF. The CDR3 bases are TGTGCCAGCAGCCTAACAGGGGGCTACGAGCAGTACTTC.

The chain couples TRBV18 to TRBJ2-5; D remains ambiguous. The CDR3 length is 11 residues. Germline CDR1 and CDR2: KGHSH and LQKENI. Trimming stripped 3 bases from V and 3 bases from J, with 2 bases between. The CDR3 bases are TGTGCCAGCTCACCTAAAGAGACCCAGTACTTC. Its translation is CASSPKETQYF.

The chain combines TRBV7-9 with TRBJ2-7; TRBD2 agrees at 8 bases. Trimming cost V 2 bases and J 5 bases; bases outside gene matches: 14. Per germline, CDR1 SEHNR and CDR2 FQNEAQ (reference sequence). The CDR3 has 17 residues. This CDR3 reads CASSLRLASGRWDEQYF. DNA for the CDR3: TGTGCCAGCAGCTTACGGTTGGCTAGCGGGCGGTGGGACGAGCAGTACTTC.

This clone has more than one count but fewer than ten. The V and J genes are TRBV29-1 and TRBJ2-2, with D perhaps TRBD1 (6 bases). The CDR3 is 14 amino acids. The germline V gene encodes CDR1 SQVTM and CDR2 ANQGSEA. The V end was cut by 6 bases, the J end by 1 base, with 12 bases between. The CDR3, as DNA: TGCAGCGTCGCCACGGACAGGAACACCGGGGAGCTGTTTTTT. It is translated as CSVATDRNTGELFF.

In its sample, this clone was seen once. V and J are TRBV19 and TRBJ1-1; TRBD1 is a possible D gene (5 bases). This CDR3 contains 15 residues. V lost 8 bases and J lost 7, with 23 bases in between. The germline V gene encodes CDR1 LNHDA and CDR2 SQIVND (reference sequence). Here the CDR3 reads CASCLDSRGIGEAFF. The CDR3 DNA follows: TGTGCCAGTTGCCTGGACTCCCGGGGGATCGGTGAAGCTTTCTTT.